This TCR beta chain derives from a study of T-cell memory formation after mild COVID-19. This clonotype turned up a few times. Its antigen is unknown. General study points: The finding that pre-infection memory included some responding clones suggested that cross-reactive memory joined.

TCRdb re-derived calls from the 5' RACE reads in MiXCR, one entry per CDR3 protein. The sample yields around 510,000 distinct CDR3 sequences, less than 25% seen once. The clonotype comes from an adult woman who had mild COVID-19 (a few samples of this study predate the infection). Cell type and time point are not known. Sequencing used PBMCs or a T cell subset sorted from them (not recorded which).

The CDR3 region has the DNA TGTGCCAGCAGCTTTCGGGGGACCCCCTATGGCTACACCTTC. Its protein product is CASSFRGTPYGYTF. The chain combines TRBV5-6 with TRBJ1-2; perhaps TRBD1 as D (5 bases). Germline CDR1 is SGHDT and CDR2 is YYEEEE. Trimming left V 2 bases short and J 4 bases short, with 12 bases between. CDR3 length: 14 residues.